The next 29 T cell receptor beta chains were all read from a single sample in a study of cytomegalovirus exposure and HLA in healthy donors. The PCR ran on 60 Vbeta and 13 Jbeta primers. The assay was immunoSEQ multiplex PCR, and TCRdb's table has in-frame clones only and misses some. Counted here are 150,000 to 200,000 clones, 80% occurring once; the ten biggest clones make up around 7.3%. The specimen was PBMCs. The receptors come from a man between 25 and 39 years old in good health and CMV-seropositive.

This clone was seen more than once but under ten times. This chain connects TRBV7-9 to TRBJ1-5; D remains unclear. In germline, CDR1 is SEHNR, CDR2 FQNEAQ (reference sequence). The CDR3 is 14 residues long. Trimming stripped 0 bases from V and 7 bases from J, with 10 bases between. As DNA, the CDR3 is TGTGCCAGCAGCTTAGCGGGCGCGGGGCAGCCCCAGCATTTT. Amino acid sequence: CASSLAGAGQPQHF.

This chain links TRBV4-1 with TRBJ2-7; 7 positions agree with TRBD1. This CDR3 has 16 amino acids. J lost 6 bases, V lost 3 bases, and 14 bases had no gene match. Germline CDR1 MGHRA, CDR2 YSYEKL. The CDR3 sequence: CASSQKQGITAGEQYF. The CDR3 nucleotides read TGCGCCAGCAGCCAGAAACAGGGGATTACGGCTGGCGAGCAGTACTTC.

This clone was counted once. This chain links TRBV4-1 with TRBJ2-2; D is unresolved. With 4 bases removed from V and 0 bases from J, the gap between germline ends came to 9 bases. The CDR3 loop spans 15 amino acids. Per germline, CDR1 MGHRA and CDR2 YSYEKL. The CDR3 coding sequence is TGCGCCAGCAGCCGAGATAGTCCGAACACCGGGGAGCTGTTTTTT. Translated, it gives CASSRDSPNTGELFF.

This chain connects TRBV10-3 to TRBJ2-7, with TRBD2 as a possible D gene (7 bases). Germline values: CDR1 ENHRY, CDR2 SYGVKD. The CDR3 has 13 residues. V dropped 7 bases and J dropped 6 bases, with 16 bases sitting between them. CDR3 DNA: TGTGCCATCAATCGGGGGGCTCGGGGCGAGCAGTACTTC. Translation: CAINRGARGEQYF.

This clone was counted a single time. The rearrangement links TRBV27 to TRBJ1-3, with D possibly TRBD1 on 5 matching bases. The CDR3 runs to 16 residues. Germline values: CDR1 MNHEY, CDR2 SMNVEV (reference sequence). V lost 6 bases and J lost 0, with 15 bases in between. CDR3 nucleotide sequence: TGTGCCAGCAGCCCAATTGGGGCTCCCTCTGGAAACACCATATATTTT. Its translation: CASSPIGAPSGNTIYF.

This sequence joins TRBV18 and TRBJ2-7; 8 bases align to TRBD1. With 5 bases clipped from V and 3 bases from J, the junction kept 6 bases outside the gene matches. Germline V CDR1 and CDR2: KGHSH, LQKENI. CDR3 length: 14 residues. The CDR3 DNA reads TGTGCCAGCTCAACGGACAGGGCCATCTACGAGCAGTACTTC. It translates to CASSTDRAIYEQYF.

The J gene is TRBJ1-6, the V gene TRBV7-9, with D unresolved. From germline, CDR1 is SEHNR and CDR2 FQNEAQ (reference sequence). V lost 4 bases, J lost 0 bases, and 13 bases lay in between. This CDR3 has 17 amino acids. The CDR3, as DNA: TGTGCCAGCAGCTCGTTCAAACAGAGCTCCTATAATTCACCCCTCCACTTT. Amino acids: CASSSFKQSSYNSPLHF. The full variable domain, in which reference TRBV7-9 and TRBJ1-6 provide the parts outside the CDR3, is DTGVSQNPRHKITKRGQNVTFRCDPISEHNRLYWYRQTLGQGPEFLTYFQNEAQLEKSRLLSDRFSAERPKGSFSTLEIQRTEQGDSAMYLCASSSFKQSSYNSPLHFGNGTRLTVT.

The chain recombines TRBV5-4 with TRBJ2-2, with 11 bases lining up with TRBD2. Germline CDR1 is SGHNT and CDR2 is YYREEE (reference sequence). This CDR3 is built from 17 residues. The V segment lost 0 bases and the J segment 2 bases; nucleotides outside the gene matches: 3. CDR3 sequence (DNA): TGTGCCAGCAGCTTGGGTCTAGCGGGGGGAAACACCGGGGAGCTGTTTTTT. It is translated as CASSLGLAGGNTGELFF.

The CDR3 nucleotides are TGTGCCAGCAGCCCCAGGGGCGGGAGCTTCACAGATACGCAGTATTTT. Translated: CASSPRGGSFTDTQYF. This chain links TRBV5-4 with TRBJ2-3; possible D gene TRBD2, 7 bases. Germline V lookup: CDR1 SGHNT, CDR2 YYREEE (reference sequence). The CDR3 contains 16 residues. V was pared by 4 bases and J by 2 bases, with 17 bases between.

This CDR3 reads CASSQAYSYEQYF. The CDR3 region has the DNA TGCGCCAGCAGCCAAGCCTACAGCTACGAGCAGTACTTC. The rearrangement joins TRBV4-3 to TRBJ2-7; D remains unclear. The CDR3 is 13 amino acids. Germline-derived CDR1 and CDR2 are LGHNA and YSLEER. V was trimmed by 1 base and J by 3 bases, leaving 7 bases between them.

This clone occurred once. The V call is TRBV4-1, the J call TRBJ2-2; maybe TRBD2 (6 bases). From germline, CDR1 is MGHRA and CDR2 YSYEKL. The germline V and J ends were trimmed by 1 base and 0 bases, with 9 bases remaining between them. CDR3 size: 16 residues. This CDR3 reads CASSQVPGANTGELFF. The CDR3, as DNA: TGCGCCAGCAGCCAAGTGCCGGGGGCGAACACCGGGGAGCTGTTTTTT.

The chain joins TRBV6-1 to TRBJ2-3; weak D call: TRBD2 (5 bases). CDR3 size: 14 residues. Between the trimmed V and J ends, which lost 6 bases and 4 bases, there was a span of 14 bases. CDR1 and CDR2 (germline): MNHNS, SASEGT. CDR3 coding DNA: TGTGCCAGCAGGGTCCGGGGTAGACCAGATACGCAGTATTTT. It codes for CASRVRGRPDTQYF.

V gene TRBV7-3 combines with J gene TRBJ1-1; TRBD1 might be the D (6 bases). This CDR3 is built from 14 residues. Germline V gives CDR1 SGHTA, CDR2 FQGTGA. Between the trimmed V and J ends, which lost 5 bases and 2 bases, there was a span of 12 bases. Here the CDR3 reads CASSKTGTNTEAFF. The CDR3, as DNA: TGTGCCAGCAGCAAAACAGGGACCAACACTGAAGCTTTCTTT.

This chain links TRBV27 with TRBJ1-5; D is perhaps TRBD1 (6 bases). Germline CDR1 and CDR2: MNHEY and SMNVEV (reference sequence). V lost 5 bases to trimming and J lost 2 bases, with 10 bases between them. The CDR3 totals 14 residues. CDR3 in DNA: TGTGCCAGCAGTCCCAGGGGCGGCAATCAGCCCCAGCATTTT. This sequence encodes CASSPRGGNQPQHF.

The rearrangement joins TRBV29-1 to TRBJ2-1; tentative D call: TRBD2 (6 bases). Germline lookup yields CDR1 SQVTM and CDR2 ANQGSEA. CDR3 size: 16 residues. Trimming shortened V by 3 bases and J by 5 bases, and 20 bases separated the two germline ends. The CDR3 DNA follows: TGCAGCGTTGATTTCGGGAGCCTACCAACTAACAATGAGCAGTTCTTC. Translation gives CSVDFGSLPTNNEQFF.

In this sample, this clone turned up once. This rearrangement joins TRBV6-6 to TRBJ1-1; possible D gene TRBD1, 5 bases. V was pared by 6 bases and J by 7 bases, with 18 bases between. CDR1 and CDR2 (germline): MNHNY, SVGAGI (reference sequence). The CDR3 is made up of 14 amino acids. CDR3 residues: CASSEHRTAREAFF. In DNA form, the CDR3 reads TGTGCCAGCAGCGAGCACAGGACGGCTCGTGAAGCTTTCTTT.

The rearrangement uses TRBV6-5 and TRBJ2-5; the D gene is possibly TRBD2 (6 bases). Per the germline V gene, CDR1 is MNHEY and CDR2 is SVGAGI. Between the trimmed V and J ends, which lost 2 bases and 2 bases, there was a span of 12 bases. There are 15 residues in the CDR3. The CDR3 loop reads CASSYPGLSQETQYF. The CDR3 DNA reads as TGTGCCAGCAGTTACCCCGGACTAAGTCAAGAGACCCAGTACTTC.

The chain recombines TRBV11-3 with TRBJ2-2; the match to TRBD2 covers 14 bases. This CDR3 spans 19 amino acids. The V segment lost 3 bases and the J segment 5 bases; nucleotides outside the gene matches: 11. CDR1 is SGHNT, CDR2 YENEEA, per germline. CDR3 DNA: TGTGCCAGCAGCTTGGCTATACTGGGACTAGCGGGAGCTACCGGGGAGCTGTTTTTT. As protein: CASSLAILGLAGATGELFF.

V usage is TRBV15 and J usage is TRBJ1-2; a possible D gene is TRBD1 (5 bases). V was pared by 0 bases and J by 1 base, with 9 bases between. This CDR3 spans 15 amino acids. CDR1 and CDR2 from the germline V gene are LNHNV and YYDKDF (reference sequence). CDR3 DNA: TGTGCCACCAGCAGAGATTTGGGGGGTAACTATGGCTACACCTTC. Amino acids: CATSRDLGGNYGYTF.

V and J are TRBV15 and TRBJ2-3; possibly TRBD2 for D (6 bases). V shed 0 bases and J shed 0 bases, with 13 bases lying between them. The germline V gene encodes CDR1 LNHNV and CDR2 YYDKDF (reference sequence). There are 17 residues in the CDR3. Written as DNA, the CDR3 is TGTGCCACCAGCAGAGATTTGGCTAGCGATAGCACAGATACGCAGTATTTT. Encoded protein: CATSRDLASDSTDTQYF.

The chain employs TRBV18 and TRBJ1-1; possibly TRBD1 for D (6 bases). This CDR3 spans 15 amino acids. The ends were cut back, 0 bases at V and 0 bases at J, with 8 bases in the middle. Germline V lookup: CDR1 KGHSH, CDR2 LQKENI. The CDR3 loop is CASSPPEGVNTEAFF. The DNA for the CDR3 is TGTGCCAGCTCACCACCAGAGGGGGTGAACACTGAAGCTTTCTTT.

DNA of the CDR3: TGCGCCAGCAGCTTGGGCCGGAGCTCCTACAATGAGCAGTTCTTC. It specifies CASSLGRSSYNEQFF. The chain carries TRBV5-1 and TRBJ2-1, with D hard to call. CDR1 SGHRS and CDR2 YFSETQ come from the germline V gene. There are 15 residues in the CDR3. V was cut by 0 bases and J by 0 bases, with 7 bases left in between.

This clone was observed a handful of times. The chain recombines TRBV28 with TRBJ2-1; D gene uncertain. This CDR3 has 13 residues. V was cut by 4 bases and J by 14 bases, with 18 bases left in between. The germline V gene has CDR1 MDHEN and CDR2 SYDVKM. CDR3 sequence reads: CASSYAPRNLEFF. CDR3 bases: TGTGCCAGCAGTTACGCACCCCGGAACCTAGAGTTCTTC.

V is TRBV11-2 and J is TRBJ1-2; TRBD1 matches at 8 bases. After removal of 3 bases from V and 6 bases from J, the junction contained 9 bases not matched to a gene. The CDR3 is 15 amino acids. CDR1 and CDR2 (germline): SGHAT, FQNNGV. CDR3 sequence reads: CASSFTGQGENGYTF. CDR3 in DNA: TGTGCCAGCAGCTTCACTGGACAGGGAGAGAATGGCTACACCTTC.

Here the CDR3 reads CASSLNPGEYGYTF. For the CDR3, the DNA is TGCGCCAGCAGCTTGAATCCAGGCGAGTATGGCTACACCTTC. The chain links TRBV5-1 to TRBJ1-2, with D uncertain. This CDR3 contains 14 residues. V was pared by 1 base and J by 5 bases, with 12 bases between. Germline lookup yields CDR1 SGHRS and CDR2 YFSETQ.

This clone was picked up one time. This chain links TRBV9 with TRBJ1-1; D is perhaps TRBD1 (6 bases). Germline assignment: CDR1 SGDLS and CDR2 YYNGEE. V lost 4 bases, J lost 4 bases, and 14 bases lay in between. The CDR3 covers 14 residues. CDR3 protein: CASSPGGSPTEAFF. The CDR3, as DNA: TGTGCCAGCAGCCCGGGGGGCTCGCCCACTGAAGCTTTCTTT.

The J gene is TRBJ2-5, the V gene TRBV7-9; the D gene is possibly TRBD2 (6 bases). Trimming removed 5 bases from V and 3 bases from J, with 13 bases in between. The CDR3 extends over 14 amino acids. Germline loops: CDR1 SEHNR, CDR2 FQNEAQ (reference sequence). The CDR3 nucleotides are TGTGCCAGCAGCCCGAGGGCGGGGAAAGAGACCCAGTACTTC. This gives the protein CASSPRAGKETQYF.

The V call is TRBV4-1, the J call TRBJ2-1; TRBD2 is a possible D gene (5 bases). CDR1 and CDR2 from the germline V gene are MGHRA and YSYEKL. There are 17 residues in the CDR3. V was trimmed by 4 bases and J by 5 bases, leaving 21 bases between them. The CDR3 DNA is TGCGCCAGCAGCCCCACTGTGGGCCCTAGGCGGGACAATGAGCAGTTCTTC. This sequence encodes CASSPTVGPRRDNEQFF.

The chain has TRBV6-5 and TRBJ1-6; TRBD1 agrees at 7 bases. CDR3 length: 14 residues. With 6 bases clipped from V and 3 bases from J, the junction kept 2 bases outside the gene matches. Per germline, CDR1 MNHEY and CDR2 SVGAGI. CDR3 nucleotides: TGTGCCAGCAGACGGGACAGCTATAATTCACCCCTCCACTTT. Residues: CASRRDSYNSPLHF.